The clone carrying this T cell receptor (beta chain) was seen ten or more times. 500 ng RNA was reverse transcribed with alpha and beta constant-region primers. Alpha and beta chain libraries were made separately by chain-specific third strand synthesis with multiplexing indices. TCRdb passed the 5' RACE reads through MiXCR, listing each CDR3 protein once. The table lists 20,000 to 30,000 distinct CDR3 sequences, under 9% of them singletons, with 3% to 4.5% in the top ten. After removal of 6 bases from V and 1 base from J, the junction contained 0 bases not matched to a gene. Germline V CDR1 and CDR2: MRHNA, SNTAGT. CDR3 length equals 15 residues. The record originates from a study of HIV-infected patients and healthy controls. The repertoire came from unfractionated whole blood and reflected all unsorted peripheral T cells.

The source of this sequence is an adult in good health. The genes are TRBV6-4 and TRBJ2-3, with 14 positions matching TRBD2. The specimen was blood. CDR3 nucleotide sequence: TGTGCCAGCAGGGGACTAGCGGGGGGCACAGATACGCAGTATTTT. It encodes CASRGLAGGTDTQYF.